This T cell receptor beta chain was profiled in a study of early T cells in non-severe SARS-CoV-2 infection. As for the study in general: The input, bulk RNA from unsorted whole blood, was sequenced, and chains were unpaired.

The CDR3 contains 14 residues. V was trimmed by 6 bases and J by 7 bases, leaving 19 bases between them. Germline V lookup: CDR1 MDHEN, CDR2 SYDVKM. Unique molecular identifiers (one per individual cDNA molecule) were attached. Via MiXCR, TCRdb re-called the 5' RACE reads, giving one row per CDR3 protein. The table has approximately 80,000 distinct CDR3 sequences, around 10% seen once. Whole-study results and caveats: CD4 and private specificities were missed by VDJdb matching, which favored anti-spike CD8 responses.

This clonotype turned up a few times. What it binds is unknown. The sequence came from an adult who was a healthcare worker with PCR-confirmed SARS-CoV-2 infection or an uninfected control (not recorded which). This specimen consisted of whole blood, obtained at baseline. This rearrangement joins TRBV28 to TRBJ2-7, with D maybe TRBD1 (6 bases). The chain's CDR3 is CASREGVAVWEQYF. In nucleotides, the CDR3 is TGTGCCAGCAGAGAGGGGGTTGCCGTCTGGGAGCAGTACTTC.